These 29 T cell receptor beta chains originate from one sample sequenced in a study of vaccination effects on CD4 cells after COVID-19. Their target antigens are unknown. With the ViraFEST assay, the study expanded antigen-specific CD4+ T cells using viral peptide pools, then sequenced them. Having been cultured for about 10 days, the cells underwent CD4+ T cell isolation. Of the BNT162b2 and mRNA-1273 vaccines, participants received two doses of one or the other. Profiling relied on immunoSEQ multiplex PCR, and the TCRdb table lists in-frame clones only, not all of them. The table lists 10,000 to 15,000 clones, approximately 71% of them singletons. Material: CD4+ T cells from PBMCs cultured with SARS-CoV-2 spike peptides, obtained after COVID-19 vaccination. Source of these receptors: a human donor who received a COVID-19 vaccine.

In its sample, this clone was seen once. CDR3 protein: CASSRASGYEQYF. CDR3 in DNA: TGTGCCAGCAGCCGCGCAAGTGGGTACGAGCAGTACTTC. This rearrangement joins TRBV7-2 to TRBJ2-7; no reliable D call. Trimming stripped 5 bases from V and 4 bases from J, with 12 bases between. Per the germline V gene, CDR1 is SGHTA and CDR2 is FQGNSA. The CDR3 length is 13 residues.

This clone was picked up a small number of times. The chain is built from TRBV19 and TRBJ1-2; tentatively, D is TRBD1 (5 bases). This CDR3 region has 16 residues. Germline CDR1 is LNHDA and CDR2 is SQIVND (reference sequence). Trimming stripped 4 bases from V and 2 bases from J, with 17 bases between. The CDR3 reads CASSTATGLGNYGYTF. DNA for the CDR3: TGTGCCAGTAGTACTGCCACAGGTCTGGGAAACTATGGCTACACCTTC.

J is TRBJ1-2 and V is TRBV19, with 7 bases aligning to TRBD1. The germline V gene encodes CDR1 LNHDA and CDR2 SQIVND (reference sequence). The length of the CDR3 is 12 residues. J gave up 8 bases and V 8 bases, and 8 bases lay outside the gene matches. CDR3 sequence reads: CASSDRAWGYTF. Here the CDR3 DNA reads TGTGCCAGTTCCGACAGGGCGTGGGGCTACACCTTC.

In this sample, this clone turned up once. This chain uses TRBV5-1 with TRBJ1-2; D unresolved. The CDR3 is 14 residues long. CDR1 and CDR2 (germline): SGHRS, YFSETQ. V was clipped by 1 base and J by 2 bases, with 9 bases between them. The chain's CDR3 is CASSLTVGNYGYTF. CDR3 coding DNA: TGCGCCAGCAGCTTGACGGTAGGGAACTATGGCTACACCTTC. Using reference TRBV5-1 and TRBJ1-2 for the parts outside the CDR3, the full variable domain is KAGVTQTPRYLIKTRGQQVTLSCSPISGHRSVSWYQQTPGQGLQFLFEYFSETQRNKGNFPGRFSGRQFSNSRSEMNVSTLELGDSALYLCASSLTVGNYGYTFGSGTRLTVV.

The chain carries TRBV6-5 and TRBJ2-7; 7 bases match TRBD2. Per germline, CDR1 MNHEY and CDR2 SVGAGI. V shed 2 bases, J shed 2 bases, and the junction held 3 bases outside the gene matches. The CDR3 runs to 14 residues. CDR3: CASSYRGEAYEQYF. CDR3 in DNA: TGTGCCAGCAGTTACCGGGGGGAAGCCTACGAGCAGTACTTC.

V gene TRBV12-5 combines with J gene TRBJ2-7, with a weak D call TRBD2 (7 bases). The germline V gene encodes CDR1 LGHNT and CDR2 FRNRAP. Between the trimmed V and J ends, which lost 3 bases and 6 bases, there was a span of 12 bases. The CDR3 sequence is 13 residues long. This CDR3 is CASGLIRGAEQYF. In DNA form, the CDR3 reads TGTGCTAGTGGTTTAATTCGGGGGGCCGAGCAGTACTTC.

V and J are TRBV28 and TRBJ2-1; D not resolved. Germline assignment: CDR1 MDHEN and CDR2 SYDVKM. This CDR3 contains 13 residues. V was pared by 7 bases and J by 7 bases, with 14 bases between. CDR3 DNA: TGTGCCAGCAAATCACAGATACCTAATGAGCAGTTCTTC. This codes for CASKSQIPNEQFF.

The V and J genes are TRBV18 and TRBJ2-7; D might be TRBD2 (7 bases). Germline lookup yields CDR1 KGHSH and CDR2 LQKENI. Trimming removed 0 bases at V and 2 bases at J, with 11 bases between. There are 15 residues in the CDR3. Here the CDR3 reads CASSPPGGRPYEQYF. For the CDR3, the DNA is TGTGCCAGCTCACCACCGGGGGGGCGTCCCTACGAGCAGTACTTC.

This chain joins TRBV23-1 and TRBJ1-1, with D unresolved. TRBV23-1 has ORF status, its function being uncertain. Trimming took off 1 base at V and 7 bases at J, with 13 bases between the two ends. CDR3 length: 14 amino acids. The CDR3 DNA is TGCGCCAGCAGTCAATTCGGGAAGGTTGGTGAAGCTTTCTTT. Its translation: CASSQFGKVGEAFF.

The genes are TRBV7-2 and TRBJ1-4; D unclear. Germline CDR1 is SGHTA and CDR2 is FQGNSA. Trimming pared 5 bases from V and 2 bases from J, leaving 12 bases between. This CDR3 contains 15 residues. This CDR3 reads CASSARPATNEKLFF. The CDR3 DNA reads as TGTGCCAGCAGCGCGCGGCCAGCTACTAATGAAAAACTGTTTTTT.

This clone was observed a handful of times. This chain connects TRBV20-1 to TRBJ2-7; D gene ambiguous. Germline V gene lookup returns CDR1 DFQATT and CDR2 SNEGSKA (reference sequence). The CDR3 consists of 11 residues. This CDR3 reads CRALSPYEQYF. In DNA form, the CDR3 reads TGCAGGGCTCTCTCCCCCTACGAGCAGTACTTC.

The chain is built from TRBV7-9 and TRBJ1-1; D gene uncertain. From germline, CDR1 is SEHNR and CDR2 FQNEAQ (reference sequence). Deletions cut 4 bases from V and 6 bases from J, with 12 bases between. The CDR3 contains 13 residues. Here the CDR3 DNA reads TGTGCCAGCAGCTCTCGGTCTCGGGCTGAAGCTTTCTTT. It yields the protein CASSSRSRAEAFF.

This sequence joins TRBV4-1 and TRBJ1-4; D call uncertain. The germline V gene has CDR1 MGHRA and CDR2 YSYEKL. V was shortened by 0 bases and J by 6 bases, with 11 bases between the two germline ends. The CDR3 has 15 residues. The CDR3 is CASSQEARPDEKLFF. CDR3 DNA sequence: TGCGCCAGCAGCCAAGAAGCGCGGCCTGATGAAAAACTGTTTTTT.

CDR3 region: CASRSGANVLTF. The CDR3 nucleotides read TGTGCCAGCAGATCTGGGGCCAACGTCCTGACTTTC. The chain recombines TRBV12-3 or TRBV12-4 with TRBJ2-6; D ambiguous. V was pared by 6 bases and J by 1 base, with 1 base between. The CDR3 runs to 12 residues.

This clone appeared once. The gene calls are TRBV3-1 (or the pseudogene TRBV3-2) and TRBJ1-1, with D possibly matching TRBD1 (5 bases). The germline gives CDR1 LGHDT, CDR2 YNNKEL (reference sequence). The V and J ends lost 4 bases and 1 base respectively, with 16 bases between them. The CDR3 totals 16 residues. Written as DNA, the CDR3 is TGTGCCAGCAGCCTTACTATCAGGGCCCCGAACACTGAAGCTTTCTTT. Translation: CASSLTIRAPNTEAFF.

The chain uses TRBV7-3 and TRBJ2-2; TRBD1 matches at 12 bases. The J segment lost 4 bases and the V segment lost 5 bases, leaving 8 bases of the junction unmatched. The CDR3 has 17 residues. In germline, CDR1 is SGHTA, CDR2 FQGTGA. The DNA for the CDR3 is TGTGCCAGCAGCAGAACCGGGACAGGGGGCCGCACCGGGGAGCTGTTTTTT. It specifies CASSRTGTGGRTGELFF.

This chain joins TRBV5-1 and TRBJ2-2; possibly TRBD1 for D (5 bases). There are 15 residues in the CDR3. Between the trimmed V and J ends, which lost 0 bases and 5 bases, there was a span of 11 bases. Germline V gene lookup returns CDR1 SGHRS and CDR2 YFSETQ. The CDR3, as DNA: TGCGCCAGCAGCTTGGCCTCAGGGAATACCGGGGAGCTGTTTTTT. As protein: CASSLASGNTGELFF.

The chain has TRBV18 and TRBJ2-1; 11 nucleotides line up with TRBD2. CDR1 and CDR2 from the germline V gene are KGHSH and LQKENI. The CDR3 covers 15 residues. V shed 0 bases and J 9 bases; nucleotides not matched to a gene: 4. The chain's CDR3 is CASSPPLAGGSEQFF. As DNA, the CDR3 is TGTGCCAGCTCACCACCCCTAGCGGGAGGAAGTGAGCAGTTCTTC.

This clone was seen just once. The chain joins TRBV6-2 or TRBV6-3 to TRBJ2-5, with 13 bases matching TRBD2. J gave up 5 bases and V 0 bases, and 0 bases lay outside the gene matches. CDR3 length equals 15 residues. CDR1 is MNHEY, CDR2 SVGEGT, per germline. CDR3 loop: CASSYSTSGGETQYF. The CDR3 region has the DNA TGTGCCAGCAGTTACTCGACTAGCGGGGGGGAGACCCAGTACTTC.

The chain carries TRBV27 and TRBJ2-2, with 15 bases matching TRBD2. The ends lost 5 bases at V and 4 bases at J; junction bases unmatched: 8. Germline V gene sequence: CDR1 MNHEY, CDR2 SMNVEV (reference sequence). There are 18 residues in the CDR3. CDR3 sequence: CASSPSGLAGGLTGELFF. The CDR3 nucleotides are TGTGCCAGCAGTCCCTCGGGACTAGCGGGAGGCCTCACCGGGGAGCTGTTTTTT.

The rearrangement uses TRBV19 and TRBJ2-7, with unresolved D. Looked up from germline, CDR1 is LNHDA and CDR2 is SQIVND (reference sequence). Trimming stripped 5 bases from V and 7 bases from J, with 18 bases between. The CDR3 covers 14 residues. DNA of the CDR3: TGTGCCAGTAGTCCAAAATCGCCGGGCGATGAGCAGTACTTC. Its protein product is CASSPKSPGDEQYF.

The gene calls are TRBV27 and TRBJ1-3, with 7 nucleotides matching TRBD1. The length of the CDR3 is 15 residues. CDR1 MNHEY and CDR2 SMNVEV come from the germline V gene (reference sequence). J gave up 3 bases and V 5 bases, and 7 bases lay outside the gene matches. DNA for the CDR3: TGTGCCAGCAGTAGTCTGACAGGGATTGGAAACACCATATATTTT. Translating gives CASSSLTGIGNTIYF.

V is TRBV7-8 and J is TRBJ2-1; 10 nucleotides match TRBD2. The CDR3 runs 15 residues. Germline V CDR1 and CDR2: SGHVS, FQNEAQ. The V and J ends lost 5 bases and 6 bases, in that order; junction bases with no gene match: 7. CDR3 protein: CASSPSGRASNEQFF. The CDR3 bases are TGTGCCAGCAGCCCAAGCGGGAGGGCCTCCAATGAGCAGTTCTTC.

By sample share, this clone is medium-sized (0.01 to 0.1%). This rearrangement joins TRBV9 to TRBJ1-2; 9 positions agree with TRBD1. The CDR3 contains 15 residues. CDR1 and CDR2 (germline): SGDLS, YYNGEE. The V gene end was trimmed by 4 bases and the J gene end by 4 bases; junction bases not matched to a gene: 8. CDR3 protein: CASSRRDRDVYGYTF. In DNA form, the CDR3 reads TGTGCCAGCAGCAGACGGGACAGGGACGTCTATGGCTACACCTTC.

The chain links TRBV7-2 to TRBJ1-5; D is uncertain. Germline assignment: CDR1 SGHTA and CDR2 FQGNSA. The CDR3 length is 13 residues. The V gene lost 5 bases and the J gene lost 0 bases, with 5 bases spanning the gap. The CDR3 sequence is CASSPSSNQPQHF. The DNA of the CDR3 is TGTGCCAGCAGCCCGAGTAGCAATCAGCCCCAGCATTTT.

The chain couples TRBV9 to TRBJ1-4; the match to TRBD1 covers 9 bases. CDR1 SGDLS and CDR2 YYNGEE come from the germline V gene. This CDR3 is built from 18 residues. V was clipped by 4 bases and J by 7 bases; unmatched bases: 17. CDR3 DNA: TGTGCCAGCAGCTCCGAGGGCGGAACAGGGGGCATTGGTGAAAAACTGTTTTTT. Residues: CASSSEGGTGGIGEKLFF.

The chain has TRBV19 and TRBJ2-3; 11 positions agree with TRBD2. Losses at the gene ends were 5 bases for V and 4 bases for J; bases not matched to a gene: 8. Germline-derived CDR1 and CDR2 are LNHDA and SQIVND (reference sequence). The CDR3 contains 16 residues. The CDR3 nucleotides read TGTGCCAGTAGTTCCCATAGCGGGGGGGCCCCAGATACGCAGTATTTT. Its translation: CASSSHSGGAPDTQYF.

The V call is TRBV28, the J call TRBJ2-7; 8 bases agree with TRBD2. Germline trimming cut 6 bases from V and 2 bases from J; bases unmatched to any gene: 9. The CDR3 length is 15 residues. Germline CDR1 and CDR2: MDHEN and SYDVKM. This CDR3 reads CASRGGVAGPYEQYF. The CDR3 DNA sequence: TGTGCCAGCAGGGGGGGGGTAGCGGGACCCTACGAGCAGTACTTC.

The V and J genes are TRBV6-5 and TRBJ1-2; D is unresolved. CDR1 MNHEY and CDR2 SVGAGI come from the germline V gene. V was trimmed by 4 bases and J by 8 bases, leaving 17 bases between them. This CDR3 has 14 amino acids. DNA of the CDR3: TGTGCCAGCAGTTGGCGAGGCCAGCCTGGGGGCTACACCTTC. As protein: CASSWRGQPGGYTF.